This T cell receptor (beta chain) was documented in a study of spatial heterogeneity in lung cancer. This clonotype occurred a few times. TCRdb analysed the 5' RACE reads with MiXCR anew, one entry per CDR3 protein. The repertoire holds approximately 93,000 distinct CDR3 sequences, with roughly 21% as singletons. CDR3 size: 17 residues. Germline lookup yields CDR1 LGHDT and CDR2 YNNKEL (reference sequence). V was shortened by 4 bases and J by 1 base, with 19 bases between the two germline ends. Time point specified: blood at routine non-recurrence follow-up after resection. The chain joins TRBV3-1 to TRBJ2-5; a weak D match, TRBD1 (6 bases). This TCR was sampled from a male donor with early-stage non-small cell lung cancer. The sequenced sample was PBMCs, obtained at follow-up. CDR3 in amino acids: CASSLSVTGSSQETQYF. CDR3 sequence (DNA): TGTGCCAGCAGCCTCTCGGTTACAGGGAGTTCCCAAGAGACCCAGTACTTC.